The sequence of this TCR beta chain was determined in a study of CD8 T cells in Susac syndrome. When the RNA was reverse transcribed, random hexamers were used with an input of about 0.5 to 1 ug. One entry per CDR3 protein, called by TCRdb with MiXCR from the immunoSEQ multiplex PCR reads. The sample has 130,000 or so distinct CDR3 sequences; around 86% are singletons. This CDR3 contains 12 residues. The germline gives CDR1 SGHAT, CDR2 FQNNGV. V lost 3 bases to trimming and J lost 4 bases, with 6 bases between them. This clonotype was seen a few times. This rearrangement joins TRBV11-2 to TRBJ2-5, with D unresolved. The specimen was CD8+ T cells from PBMCs. This sequence was found in a human donor with multiple sclerosis. This CDR3 reads CASSLDRETQYF. CDR3 coding DNA: TGTGCCAGCAGCTTGGACCGAGAGACCCAGTACTTC.